One sample yielded the 5 T cell receptor beta chains listed below, sequenced in a study of T cell repertoires in cytomegalovirus infection. TCRdb passed the reads through MiXCR, listing each CDR3 protein once. The sample has fewer than 200,000 distinct CDR3 sequences, approximately 20% seen once; the top ten hold 2.9%. Sample: PBMCs. The receptors were gathered from a human donor in good health (CMV status not recorded). Some clones in this sample may be carry-over from other donors' samples.

The rearrangement uses TRBV6-5 and TRBJ2-5; a possible D gene is TRBD2 (6 bases). Germline V lookup: CDR1 MNHEY, CDR2 SVGAGI. The CDR3 loop spans 12 amino acids. V lost 0 bases, J lost 9 bases, and 8 bases lay in between. DNA of the CDR3: TGTGCCAGCAGTTACTCGAGGGAGGCCCAGTACTTC. Translated, it gives CASSYSREAQYF.

In this sample, this clonotype turned up a few times. V usage is TRBV2 and J usage is TRBJ1-5, with a possible D match to TRBD1 (5 bases). CDR1 is SNHLY and CDR2 is FYNNEI in the germline V gene. This CDR3 is built from 15 residues. The V end lost 4 bases, the J end lost 3 bases, and 13 bases lay between the germline ends. CDR3 loop: CASSGGPATNQPQHF. DNA of the CDR3: TGTGCCAGCAGTGGGGGCCCGGCCACCAATCAGCCCCAGCATTTT.

This chain joins TRBV11-2 and TRBJ1-1; tentatively, D is TRBD1 (5 bases). Trimming stripped 4 bases from V and 5 bases from J, with 17 bases between. CDR1 is SGHAT and CDR2 is FQNNGV in the germline V gene. The CDR3 has 15 amino acids. Here the CDR3 DNA reads TGTGCCAGCAGCTCCTCCTCTCAGGGTCGGACTGAAGCTTTCTTT. It codes for CASSSSSQGRTEAFF.

The V and J genes are TRBV5-4 and TRBJ2-1, with 7 bases aligning to TRBD1. CDR3 length equals 13 residues. Trimming removed 2 bases from V and 6 bases from J; junction bases left unmatched: 2. In germline, CDR1 is SGHNT, CDR2 YYREEE (reference sequence). CDR3 residues: CASSLRGPNEQFF. As DNA, the CDR3 is TGTGCCAGCAGCTTAAGGGGGCCCAATGAGCAGTTCTTC.

This rearrangement joins TRBV20-1 to TRBJ1-3; possibly TRBD1 for D (5 bases). CDR1 and CDR2 from the germline V gene are DFQATT and SNEGSKA (reference sequence). V was cut by 5 bases and J by 0 bases, with 11 bases left in between. The CDR3 length is 14 residues. The CDR3 coding sequence is TGCAGTGCTCACAGGTCGGGCTCTGGAAACACCATATATTTT. As protein: CSAHRSGSGNTIYF.